The clone carrying this T cell receptor (beta chain) was seen a handful of times. In the source study's methods: Using reference gene primer amplification, nucleated cell counts were estimated. Repertoires were generated with immunoSEQ multiplex PCR, while TCRdb's copy carries only in-frame clones and drops some. V, J and clone size were drawn from that table, and D and trimming were deduced from the DNA. This sample yields more than 45,000 clones, of which 82% are seen a single time; about 22% belongs to the top ten. V was cut by 5 bases and J by 0 bases, with 17 bases left in between. This CDR3 contains 17 residues. Germline V gene data show CDR1 as SGHTA and CDR2 as FQGNSA. This sample stems from a study of blood T cell repertoires in COVID-19. Study overall: Samples representing acute and convalescent COVID-19 were sourced from the United States, Italy and Spain. Sources were T cells, B-cell-depleted T cells, or PBMCs; the material itself was cDNA or gDNA.

The V call is TRBV7-2, the J call TRBJ1-5, with D perhaps TRBD1 (6 bases). Sequences were obtained from peripheral blood. The clonotype originates from a woman aged 55 to 70 with acute or convalescent COVID-19. CDR3 sequence (DNA): TGTGCCAGCAGCCTCCGAGGGGGAGCTTATAGCAATCAGCCCCAGCATTTT. This codes for CASSLRGGAYSNQPQHF. The full variable domain, its missing parts supplied by reference TRBV7-2 and TRBJ1-5, is GAGVSQSPSNKVTEKGKDVELRCDPISGHTALYWYRQSLGQGLEFLIYFQGNSAPDKSGLPSDRFSAERTGGSVSTLTIQRTQQEDSAVYLCASSLRGGAYSNQPQHFGDGTRLSIL.